The sequence of this TCR beta chain was determined in a study of shared clonotypes between healthy human individuals. Naive-designated CD8 cells lacked CD45RO, were positively enriched for CCR7, and omitted terminally differentiated effector memory CD45RA+ cells. All donors qualified as healthy HIV-negative adults and had experienced no recent acute infections or vaccinations. Note on this clone: Its antigen is as yet unknown.

Overall study findings and caveats: It was observed that 5% to 6% of naive CD4 clonotypes were shared across several donors. Richness estimates generally favored naive over memory subsets.

The CDR3 covers 14 residues. V was pared by 3 bases and J by 2 bases, with 4 bases of the junction left unmatched. The germline CDR1 and CDR2 sequences are SGHAT and FQNNGV. Each cell subset's genomic DNA was divided evenly among several immunoSEQ plates. Profiling relied on immunoSEQ multiplex PCR, and the TCRdb table lists in-frame clones only, not all of them. Of about 2.1 million clones in the sample, just over 90% are singletons; the top ten hold under 2%. The clonotype comes from a man between 18 and 29 years old in good health. Some clones in this sample may be carry-over from other donors' samples. The chain joins TRBV11-2 to TRBJ2-7, with TRBD2 matching 7 bases. The source material was naive CD8+ T cells from PBMCs. The CDR3 DNA sequence: TGTGCCAGCAGCTTTGCGGGAGAAGCCTACGAGCAGTACTTC. It translates to CASSFAGEAYEQYF.